Listed here is a single T cell receptor beta chain. These data come from a study of low-dose radiotherapy and immunotherapy resistance in tumors. Covering alpha and beta chains, TRAV- and TRBV-specific primers were used for the first-strand cDNA. The authors ran about 20 PCR cycles to amplify TCRs with a constant-region primer and V-primer adapter. Through in vitro transcription, the mRNA that had been isolated was amplified. MiXCR, applied by TCRdb to the reads, yields one record per CDR3 protein. The sample carries more than 9,500 distinct CDR3 sequences, 76% recorded once. This clonotype was obtained from a human donor with advanced metastatic prostate, ovarian, gallbladder or colorectal cancer (not recorded which). This table probably holds off-target reads from a library built for another chain.

Written as DNA, the CDR3 is TGCAGCGTTGAGATGGTCAATGAGCAGTTCTTC. This gives the protein CSVEMVNEQFF. This chain connects TRBV29-1 to TRBJ2-1; D uncertain. Between the trimmed V and J ends, which lost 3 bases and 6 bases, there was a span of 6 bases. The CDR3 covers 11 residues. Germline V gene sequence: CDR1 SQVTM, CDR2 ANQGSEA.